The subject of this entry is one T cell receptor (beta chain). Antigen specificity is unknown. Per the germline V gene, CDR1 is SEHNR and CDR2 is FQNEAQ (reference sequence). CDR3 size: 12 residues. These data come from a study of T cells expressing NK-cell markers. As for the study in general: TCR beta repertoires came from sorted CD3+CD56+NKG2C+, CD3+CD56+NKG2C- and CD3+CD56-NKG2C+ T cells.

Libraries used 5'RACE template switching adding universal primer site and UMIs. TCRdb reanalyzed the 5' RACE reads, giving one entry per CDR3 protein sequence and no DNA. The listing contains 350,000 to 400,000 distinct CDR3 sequences. The study, taken as a whole, reports: NKG2C+ dominant clonotypes from 5 or 6 donors made up roughly 1.0-7.0% of CD8+ T cells. Leadership of the CD3+CD56-NKG2C+ fraction also belonged to these clonotypes in several donors.

The sample taken for sequencing was blood T cells: a sorted CD56 or NKG2C T cell subset, CD4+ or CD8+ T cells, or bulk PBMC T cells (not recorded which). The V call is TRBV7-9, the J call TRBJ2-7. This receptor was obtained from a woman aged 50 to 65 in good health. CDR3 residues: CASSLSENEQYF.